This is a list of T cell receptor beta chains from one sample in a study of pediatric ulcerative colitis. Produced via immunoSEQ multiplex PCR; TCRdb's table is partial and in-frame only. This table has about 5,800 clones, just under 90% appearing once. Sequencing input: blood. The receptor set was obtained from a girl aged 10-17 years who was a control in a study of pediatric ulcerative colitis. Both conserved end residues are part of each CDR3. D genes are given only for firm matches. Rows give clone size only sometimes, using once, few, many, or a class for an expanded clone.

CDR3,DNA,J,V,D,size
CASSIEGLSNQPQHF,TGTGCCAGTAGTATCGAGGGTCTAAGCAATCAGCCCCAGCATTTT,TRBJ1-5,TRBV19,.,.
CASRGGTGSETQYF,TGTGCCAGCAGGGGAGGGACAGGGTCGGAGACCCAGTACTTC,TRBJ2-5,TRBV2,TRBD1,.
CASSIRDNNQPQHF,TGTGCCAGTAGTATCCGGGACAACAATCAGCCCCAGCATTTT,TRBJ1-5,TRBV19,.,few
CASSFRLTAGGRSSYEQYF,TGTGCCAGCAGCTTTAGACTTACAGCGGGAGGACGGAGCTCCTACGAGCAGTACTTC,TRBJ2-7,TRBV7-2,TRBD2,.
CASSAVSGPNEQFF,TGTGCCAGCAGCGCGGTTTCGGGACCCAATGAGCAGTTCTTC,TRBJ2-1,TRBV9,.,once
CASTLGGPNTEAFF,TGCGCCAGCACCCTCGGGGGTCCCAACACTGAAGCTTTCTTT,TRBJ1-1,TRBV5-1,.,.
CASRGRGGSAGNTIYF,TGTGCCAGCAGGGGAAGGGGGGGTTCGGCTGGGAACACCATATATTTT,TRBJ1-3,TRBV28,.,.
CASSQDRGPTRAAEAFF,TGCGCCAGCAGCCAAGATAGAGGGCCTACCCGCGCCGCTGAAGCTTTCTTT,TRBJ1-1,TRBV4-1,.,.
CASSPPPGQGFIGSGANVLTF,TGTGCCAGCAGCCCGCCCCCGGGACAGGGGTTTATTGGGTCCGGGGCCAACGTCCTGACTTTC,TRBJ2-6,TRBV4-2,TRBD1,.
CASSLGLRDTMNTEAFF,TGTGCCAGCAGCTTAGGCCTGCGGGATACGATGAACACTGAAGCTTTCTTT,TRBJ1-1,TRBV7-8,.,.
CAWSVWGGVNTEAFF,TGTGCCTGGAGTGTATGGGGAGGGGTGAACACTGAAGCTTTCTTT,TRBJ1-1,TRBV30,.,.
CASSQTSGSPFF,TGTGCCAGCAGTCAAACTAGCGGGAGTCCGTTCTTC,TRBJ2-1,TRBV7-9,TRBD2,.
CASSLRGQANTEAFF,TGCGCCAGCAGCTTAAGGGGGCAGGCGAACACTGAAGCTTTCTTT,TRBJ1-1,TRBV5-1,TRBD1,.
CASSLHLRGNDEAFF,TGTGCCAGCAGCTTGCACCTCAGGGGGAACGATGAAGCTTTCTTT,TRBJ1-1,TRBV27,TRBD1,.
CASSASSGSTDTQYF,TGCGCCAGCAGTGCGTCGAGCGGAAGCACAGATACGCAGTATTTT,TRBJ2-3,TRBV10-1,.,.
CASSDTGGSEEFF,TGTGCCAGCAGTGATACAGGGGGTAGCGAGGAGTTCTTC,TRBJ2-1,TRBV2,TRBD1,.
CASRPDRHEQYF,TGTGCCAGCAGACCTGACAGACACGAGCAGTACTTC,TRBJ2-7,TRBV7-9,.,.
CASRLRGGDLHTEAFF,TGTGCAAGTCGCTTAAGGGGCGGGGACCTCCACACTGAAGCTTTCTTT,TRBJ1-1,TRBV12-2,.,.
CASKLGGAYNEQFF,TGTGCCAGCAAGTTGGGGGGAGCCTACAATGAGCAGTTCTTC,TRBJ2-1,TRBV27,.,.
CASSLAGQGAKETQYF,TGTGCCAGCAGCTTAGCCGGGCAGGGGGCAAAGGAGACCCAGTACTTC,TRBJ2-5,TRBV7-8,TRBD1,.
CASSVEGLAYNEQFF,TGTGCCAGCAGCGTAGAAGGGCTCGCCTACAATGAGCAGTTCTTC,TRBJ2-1,TRBV9,.,once
CASSLVLGTSGSTDTQYF,TGTGCCAGCAGCTTAGTATTAGGGACTAGCGGGAGCACAGATACGCAGTATTTT,TRBJ2-3,TRBV11-2,TRBD2,.
CASSLSDINEQYF,TGTGCCAGCAGCTTAAGCGACATAAACGAGCAGTACTTC,TRBJ2-7,TRBV11-3,.,.
CASSPGMGVGYGYTF,TGTGCCAGCAGCCCGGGCATGGGGGTCGGCTATGGCTACACCTTC,TRBJ1-2,TRBV7-8,.,.
CASSLAQSQPQHF,TGCGCCAGCAGCCTTGCCCAGTCTCAGCCCCAGCATTTT,TRBJ1-5,TRBV4-3,.,.
CASSLSRTGYNEQFF,TGTGCCAGCAGTTTATCCAGGACAGGGTACAATGAGCAGTTCTTC,TRBJ2-1,TRBV27,TRBD1,.
CASRSRDSVNYGYTF,TGTGCCAGCAGATCCCGGGACAGTGTTAACTATGGCTACACCTTC,TRBJ1-2,TRBV7-9,TRBD1,.
CASSDRAGNTIYF,TGTGCCAGCTCTGACAGGGCAGGAAACACCATATATTTT,TRBJ1-3,TRBV6-1,TRBD1,.
CASSQGQDFQPQHF,TGTGCCAGCTCACAGGGACAGGACTTTCAGCCCCAGCATTTT,TRBJ1-5,TRBV18,TRBD1,.
CASNWEGDMLYF,TGTGCCAGCAACTGGGAGGGAGATATGCTGTACTTC,TRBJ2-7,TRBV28,TRBD2,.
CASSLYHLPGRITEAFF,TGTGCCAGCAGTCTATACCACCTACCGGGGCGTATCACTGAAGCTTTCTTT,TRBJ1-1,TRBV7-2,.,.
CASSFQSGLNTEAFF,TGCGCCAGCAGCTTTCAGAGTGGGTTGAACACTGAAGCTTTCTTT,TRBJ1-1,TRBV5-1,.,.
CASSNTGRTEAFF,TGTGCCAGCAGCAATACAGGGAGAACTGAAGCTTTCTTT,TRBJ1-1,TRBV9,.,.
CASSKGGSGRNGYTF,TGTGCCAGCAGTAAGGGGGGGTCCGGACGGAATGGCTACACCTTC,TRBJ1-2,TRBV6-1,.,few
CASSYHETQYF,TGTGCCAGCAGTTACCATGAGACCCAGTACTTC,TRBJ2-5,TRBV6-5,.,.
CASNAGGVRYGYTF,TGTGCCAGCAACGCCGGGGGCGTGAGGTATGGCTACACCTTC,TRBJ1-2,TRBV11-2,.,.
CASSVSGSNYGYTF,TGTGCCAGCAGCGTATCCGGGAGTAACTATGGCTACACCTTC,TRBJ1-2,TRBV9,.,.
CASSYNGRANVLTF,TGTGCCAGCAGTTACAACGGTCGGGCCAACGTCCTGACTTTC,TRBJ2-6,TRBV6-5,.,.
CASSLARVANEQFF,TGTGCCAGCAGCTTAGCGCGGGTGGCAAATGAGCAGTTCTTC,TRBJ2-1,TRBV7-2,.,.
CASSQSAGSSYEQYF,TGCGCCAGCAGTCAATCGGCAGGCAGCTCCTACGAGCAGTACTTC,TRBJ2-7,TRBV23-1,.,.
CASSEFTGTEQFF,TGCGCCAGCAGTGAGTTCACAGGGACTGAGCAGTTCTTC,TRBJ2-1,TRBV10-1,.,.
CASSLMKGFTEAFF,TGTGCCAGCAGCTTGATGAAGGGTTTCACTGAAGCTTTCTTT,TRBJ1-1,TRBV5-4,.,few
CATRGQAFGTGELFF,TGTGCCACCCGGGGACAGGCCTTTGGAACTGGGGAGCTGTTTTTT,TRBJ2-2,TRBV15,TRBD1,few
CASSSLQGTTSSEAFF,TGCGCCAGCAGCTCACTACAGGGGACCACTTCCTCTGAAGCTTTCTTT,TRBJ1-1,TRBV5-1,TRBD1,.
CASRIKVGFEQYF,TGTGCCAGCAGAATTAAGGTTGGGTTCGAGCAGTACTTC,TRBJ2-7,TRBV2,.,.
CASSPSSGRLYEQYF,TGTGCCAGCAGCCCCTCTAGCGGGAGGCTATACGAGCAGTACTTC,TRBJ2-7,TRBV7-3,TRBD2,.
CASSEGRNQPQHF,TGCGCCAGCAGTGAGGGGAGAAATCAGCCCCAGCATTTT,TRBJ1-5,TRBV10-2,.,.
CASSDSQGADTQYF,TGTGCCAGCAGTGACTCACAGGGGGCAGATACGCAGTATTTT,TRBJ2-3,TRBV6-4,TRBD1,.
CASELGGTSYNEQFF,TGCGCCAGCGAGCTAGGCGGCACATCCTACAATGAGCAGTTCTTC,TRBJ2-1,TRBV5-1,.,.
CASSATGRNTIYF,TGTGCCAGTAGTGCCACAGGGAGAAACACCATATATTTT,TRBJ1-3,TRBV19,.,.
CASSSSSGFTDTQYF,TGTGCCAGCAGCTCTTCTAGCGGGTTCACAGATACGCAGTATTTT,TRBJ2-3,TRBV28,TRBD2,.
CASTTKWTHNNYGYTF,TGTGCCAGCACCACTAAGTGGACACACAACAACTATGGCTACACCTTC,TRBJ1-2,TRBV27,.,.
CAWNWYSGGNTEAFF,TGTGCCTGGAATTGGTATTCGGGGGGGAACACTGAAGCTTTCTTT,TRBJ1-1,TRBV30,.,.